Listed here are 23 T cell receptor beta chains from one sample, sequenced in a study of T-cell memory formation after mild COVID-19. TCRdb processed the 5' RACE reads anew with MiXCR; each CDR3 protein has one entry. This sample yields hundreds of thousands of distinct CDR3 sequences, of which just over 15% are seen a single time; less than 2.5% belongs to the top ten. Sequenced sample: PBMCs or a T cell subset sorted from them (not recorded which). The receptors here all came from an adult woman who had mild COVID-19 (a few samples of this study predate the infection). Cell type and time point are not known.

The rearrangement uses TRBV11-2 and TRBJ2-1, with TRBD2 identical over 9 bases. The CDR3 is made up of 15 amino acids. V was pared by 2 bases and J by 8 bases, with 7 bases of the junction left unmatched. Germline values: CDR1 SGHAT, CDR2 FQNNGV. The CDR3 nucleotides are TGTGCCAGCAGCTTACTCGATAGCGGGGGCTATGAGCAGTTCTTC. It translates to CASSLLDSGGYEQFF.

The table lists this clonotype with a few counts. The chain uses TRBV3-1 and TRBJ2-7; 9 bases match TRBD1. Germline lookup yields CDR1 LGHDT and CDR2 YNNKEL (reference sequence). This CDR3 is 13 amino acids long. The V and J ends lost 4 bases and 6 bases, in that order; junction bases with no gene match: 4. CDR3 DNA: TGTGCCAGCAGCCTAACAGGGGGCAGCGAGCAGTACTTC. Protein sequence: CASSLTGGSEQYF.

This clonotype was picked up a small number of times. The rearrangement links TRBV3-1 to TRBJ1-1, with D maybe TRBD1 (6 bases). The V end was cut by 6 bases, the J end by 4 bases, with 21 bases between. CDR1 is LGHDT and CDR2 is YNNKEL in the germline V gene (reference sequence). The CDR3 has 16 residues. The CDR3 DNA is TGTGCCAGCAGTCCAACCCGCAGGGGCCGGGGCACTGAAGCTTTCTTT. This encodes CASSPTRRGRGTEAFF.

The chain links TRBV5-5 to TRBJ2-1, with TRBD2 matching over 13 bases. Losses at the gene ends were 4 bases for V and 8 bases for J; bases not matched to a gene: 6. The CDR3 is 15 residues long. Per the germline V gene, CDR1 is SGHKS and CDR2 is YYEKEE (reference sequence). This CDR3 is CASSARLAGGYEQFF. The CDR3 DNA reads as TGTGCCAGCAGCGCCCGACTAGCGGGGGGCTATGAGCAGTTCTTC.

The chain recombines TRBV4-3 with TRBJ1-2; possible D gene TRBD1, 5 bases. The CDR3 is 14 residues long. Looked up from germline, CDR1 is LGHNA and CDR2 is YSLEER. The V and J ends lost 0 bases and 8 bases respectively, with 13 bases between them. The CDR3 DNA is TGCGCCAGCAGCCAAGACAGGGCGTACGGGGGCTACACCTTC. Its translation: CASSQDRAYGGYTF.

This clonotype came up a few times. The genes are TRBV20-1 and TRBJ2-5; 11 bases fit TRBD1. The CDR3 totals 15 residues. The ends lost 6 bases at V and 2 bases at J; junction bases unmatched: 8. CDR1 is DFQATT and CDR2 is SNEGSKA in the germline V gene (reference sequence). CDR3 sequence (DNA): TGCAGTGCGTCACCAGGACAGGGGGCTCAAGAGACCCAGTACTTC. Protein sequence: CSASPGQGAQETQYF.

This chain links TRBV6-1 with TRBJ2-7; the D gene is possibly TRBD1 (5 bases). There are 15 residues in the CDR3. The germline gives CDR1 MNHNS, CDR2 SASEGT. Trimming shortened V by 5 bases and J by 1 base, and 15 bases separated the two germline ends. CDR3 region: CASSQSRVRSYEQYF. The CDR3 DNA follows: TGTGCCAGCAGTCAAAGCAGGGTAAGATCCTACGAGCAGTACTTC.

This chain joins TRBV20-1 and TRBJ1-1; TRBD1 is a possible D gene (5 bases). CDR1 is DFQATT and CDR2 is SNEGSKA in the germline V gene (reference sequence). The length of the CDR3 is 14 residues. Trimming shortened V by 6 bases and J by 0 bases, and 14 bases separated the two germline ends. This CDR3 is CSATPGAMNTEAFF. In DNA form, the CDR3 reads TGCAGTGCCACTCCTGGGGCCATGAACACTGAAGCTTTCTTT.

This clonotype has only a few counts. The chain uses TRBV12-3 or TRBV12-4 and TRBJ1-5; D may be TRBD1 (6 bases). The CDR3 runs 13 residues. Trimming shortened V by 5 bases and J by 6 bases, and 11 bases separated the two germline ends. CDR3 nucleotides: TGTGCCAGCAGTAAAACAGGGTTTCAGCCCCAGCATTTT. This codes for CASSKTGFQPQHF.

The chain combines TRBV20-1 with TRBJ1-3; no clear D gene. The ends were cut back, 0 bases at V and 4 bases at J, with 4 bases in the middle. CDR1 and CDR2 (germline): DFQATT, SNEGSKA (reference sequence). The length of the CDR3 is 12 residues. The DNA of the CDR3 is TGCAGTGCTAGAGATAACGGAAACACCATATATTTT. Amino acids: CSARDNGNTIYF.

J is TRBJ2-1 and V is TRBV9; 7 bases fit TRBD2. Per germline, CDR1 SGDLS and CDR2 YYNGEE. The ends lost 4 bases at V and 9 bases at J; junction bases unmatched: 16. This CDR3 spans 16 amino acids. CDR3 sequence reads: CASSSLLAGTRGEQFF. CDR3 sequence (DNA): TGTGCCAGCAGCTCTTTGTTAGCGGGTACGAGGGGTGAGCAGTTCTTC.

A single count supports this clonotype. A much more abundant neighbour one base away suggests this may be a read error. The DNA for the CDR3 is TGTGCCAGCAGCCTCTCGGGTACCTACAAGCAGTACTTC. This codes for CASSLSGTYKQYF. V and J are TRBV3-1 and TRBJ2-7; the D is unclear. The germline V gene encodes CDR1 LGHDT and CDR2 YNNKEL (reference sequence). This CDR3 spans 13 amino acids.

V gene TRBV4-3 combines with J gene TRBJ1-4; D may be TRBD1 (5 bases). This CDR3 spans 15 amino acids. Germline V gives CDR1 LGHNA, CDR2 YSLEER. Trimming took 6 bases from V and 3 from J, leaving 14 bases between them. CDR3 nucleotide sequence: TGCGCCAGCAGAGATGGACACCGGTCTAATGAAAAACTGTTTTTT. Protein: CASRDGHRSNEKLFF.

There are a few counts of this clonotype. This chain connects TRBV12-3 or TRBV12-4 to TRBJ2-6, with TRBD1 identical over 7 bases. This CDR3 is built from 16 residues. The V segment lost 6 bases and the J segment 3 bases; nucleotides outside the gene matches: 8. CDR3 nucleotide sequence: TGTGCCAGCAGACCGACAGGGTTCGGTGGGGCCAACGTCCTGACTTTC. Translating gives CASRPTGFGGANVLTF.

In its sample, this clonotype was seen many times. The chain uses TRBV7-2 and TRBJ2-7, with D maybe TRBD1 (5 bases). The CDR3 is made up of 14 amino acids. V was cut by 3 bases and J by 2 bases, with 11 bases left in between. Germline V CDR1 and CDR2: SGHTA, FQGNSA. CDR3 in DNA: TGTGCCAGCAGCTTGGGTCCAGGGCCCTACGAGCAGTACTTC. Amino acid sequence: CASSLGPGPYEQYF.

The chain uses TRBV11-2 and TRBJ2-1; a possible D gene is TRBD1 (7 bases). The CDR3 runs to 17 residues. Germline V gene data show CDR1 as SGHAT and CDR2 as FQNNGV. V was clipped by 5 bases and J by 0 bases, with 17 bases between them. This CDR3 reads CASSPRLRDSSYNEQFF. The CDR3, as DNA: TGTGCCAGCAGCCCCCGCCTGCGGGACAGCTCCTACAATGAGCAGTTCTTC.

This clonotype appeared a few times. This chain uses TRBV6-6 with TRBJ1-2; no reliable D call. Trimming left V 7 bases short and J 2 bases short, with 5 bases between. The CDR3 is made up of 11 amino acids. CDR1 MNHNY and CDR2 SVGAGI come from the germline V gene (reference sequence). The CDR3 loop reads CASNLNYGYTF. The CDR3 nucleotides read TGTGCCAGCAATTTGAACTATGGCTACACCTTC.

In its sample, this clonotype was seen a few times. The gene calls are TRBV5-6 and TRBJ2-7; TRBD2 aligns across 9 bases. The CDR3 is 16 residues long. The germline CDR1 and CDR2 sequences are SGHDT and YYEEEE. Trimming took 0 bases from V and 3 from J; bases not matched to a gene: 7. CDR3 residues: CASSLAGTSKYYEQYF. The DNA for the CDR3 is TGTGCCAGCAGCTTGGCCGGGACTAGCAAATACTACGAGCAGTACTTC.

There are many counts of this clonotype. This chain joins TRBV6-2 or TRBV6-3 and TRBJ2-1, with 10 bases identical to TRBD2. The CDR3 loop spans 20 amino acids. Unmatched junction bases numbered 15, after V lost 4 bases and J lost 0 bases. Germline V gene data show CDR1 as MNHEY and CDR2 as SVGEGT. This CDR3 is CASSLEYDGLAASSYNEQFF. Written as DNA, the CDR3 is TGTGCCAGCAGTTTAGAGTACGATGGACTAGCGGCGAGCTCCTACAATGAGCAGTTCTTC.

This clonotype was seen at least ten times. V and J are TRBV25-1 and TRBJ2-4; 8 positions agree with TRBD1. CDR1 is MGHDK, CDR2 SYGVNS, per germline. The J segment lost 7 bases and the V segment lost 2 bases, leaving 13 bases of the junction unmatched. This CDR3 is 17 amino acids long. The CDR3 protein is CASSEVGRTGRTNIQYF. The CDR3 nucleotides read TGTGCCAGCAGTGAAGTAGGAAGGACAGGGCGGACGAACATTCAGTACTTC.

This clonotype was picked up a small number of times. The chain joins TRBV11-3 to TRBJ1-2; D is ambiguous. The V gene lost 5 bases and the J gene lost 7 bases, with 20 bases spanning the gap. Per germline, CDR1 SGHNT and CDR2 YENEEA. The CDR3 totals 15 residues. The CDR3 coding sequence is TGTGCCAGCAGCCCAAGTCCTTCGGGAGCAGGTGGCTACACCTTC. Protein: CASSPSPSGAGGYTF.

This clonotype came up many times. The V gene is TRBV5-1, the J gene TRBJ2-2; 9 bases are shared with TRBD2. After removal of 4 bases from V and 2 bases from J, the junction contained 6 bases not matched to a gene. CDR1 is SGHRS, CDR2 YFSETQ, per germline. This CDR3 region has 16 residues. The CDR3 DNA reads TGCGCCAGCAGCCGAGCGGGAGGTGTCAACACCGGGGAGCTGTTTTTT. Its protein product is CASSRAGGVNTGELFF.

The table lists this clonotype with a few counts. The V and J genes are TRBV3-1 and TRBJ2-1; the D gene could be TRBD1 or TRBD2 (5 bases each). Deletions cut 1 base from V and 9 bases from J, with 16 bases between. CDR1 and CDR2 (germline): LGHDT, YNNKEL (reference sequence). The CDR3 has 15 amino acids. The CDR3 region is CASSQVDWGYGEQFF. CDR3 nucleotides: TGTGCCAGCAGCCAAGTGGATTGGGGGTACGGTGAGCAGTTCTTC.